This T cell receptor (beta chain) was profiled in a study of cytomegalovirus exposure and HLA in healthy donors. Use of 60 Vbeta and 13 Jbeta primers characterized the PCR. Generated by immunoSEQ multiplex PCR, the TCRdb table keeps only in-frame clones and is missing some. The table shows about 160,000 clones, with approximately 84% occurring only once. The CDR3 is made up of 15 amino acids. Germline CDR1 LNHDA, CDR2 SQIVND (reference sequence). The trim removed 3 bases at V and 5 bases at J, leaving 6 bases unmatched. This chain uses TRBV19 with TRBJ2-7, with TRBD1 matching over 11 bases. The sample was PBMCs. The TCR was taken from a male donor in good health and CMV-seropositive. DNA for the CDR3: TGTGCCAGTAGTATGTCTGGACAGGGGGCCGACGAGCAGTACTTC. Its protein is CASSMSGQGADEQYF.